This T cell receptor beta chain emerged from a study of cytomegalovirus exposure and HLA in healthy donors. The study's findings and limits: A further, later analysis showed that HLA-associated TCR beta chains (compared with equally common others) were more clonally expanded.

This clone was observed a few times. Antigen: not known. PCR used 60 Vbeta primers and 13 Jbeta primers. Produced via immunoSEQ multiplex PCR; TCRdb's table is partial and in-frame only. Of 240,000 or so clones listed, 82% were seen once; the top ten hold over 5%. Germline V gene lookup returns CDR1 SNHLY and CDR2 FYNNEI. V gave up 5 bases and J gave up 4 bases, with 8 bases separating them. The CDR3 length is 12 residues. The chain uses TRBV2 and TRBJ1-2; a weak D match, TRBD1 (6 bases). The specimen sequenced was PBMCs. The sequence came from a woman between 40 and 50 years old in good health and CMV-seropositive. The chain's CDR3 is CASSLTGYGYTF. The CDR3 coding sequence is TGTGCCAGCAGTCTGACAGGCTATGGCTACACCTTC.